This T cell receptor (beta chain) was recorded in a study of T cell repertoires in cytomegalovirus infection. Study-level background: Through public TCR beta signatures, both CMV infection and matching HLA type were indicated.

Turning to this clonotype: Its antigen is undetermined.

Regarding the study as a whole: Cumulated frequencies of public TCR beta families served to identify carriers of CMV plus the relevant HLA.

TCRdb itself ran the reads through MiXCR, one entry per CDR3 protein. Of a few hundred thousand distinct CDR3 sequences in the sample, roughly 42% were seen once. Sequenced material: cultured PBMCs, taken from culture after CMV antigen stimulation. This receptor was obtained from a human donor in good health (CMV status not recorded). Some clones in this sample may be carry-over from other donors' samples.

The DNA of the CDR3 is TGTGCCAGCAGGGAACAACAGGCAGATACGCAGTATTTT. Protein: CASREQQADTQYF. This rearrangement joins TRBV2 to TRBJ2-3, with D possibly matching TRBD1 (5 bases). Germline CDR1 and CDR2: SNHLY and FYNNEI. The CDR3 covers 13 residues. Trimming shortened V by 6 bases and J by 4 bases, and 11 bases separated the two germline ends.